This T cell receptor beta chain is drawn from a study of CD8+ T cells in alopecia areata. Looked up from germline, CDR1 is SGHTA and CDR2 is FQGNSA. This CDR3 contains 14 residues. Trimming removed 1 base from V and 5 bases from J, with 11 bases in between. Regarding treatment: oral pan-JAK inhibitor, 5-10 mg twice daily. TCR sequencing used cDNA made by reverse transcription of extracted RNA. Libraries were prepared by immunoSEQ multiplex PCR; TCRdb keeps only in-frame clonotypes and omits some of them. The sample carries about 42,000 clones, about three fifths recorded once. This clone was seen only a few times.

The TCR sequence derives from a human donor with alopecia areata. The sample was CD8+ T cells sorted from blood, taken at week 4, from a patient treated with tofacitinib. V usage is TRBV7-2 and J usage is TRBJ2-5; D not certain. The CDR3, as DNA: TGTGCCAGCAGCTTAGTTGGTAGTTGGGAGACCCAGTACTTC. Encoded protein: CASSLVGSWETQYF. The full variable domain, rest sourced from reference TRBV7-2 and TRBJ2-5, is GAGVSQSPSNKVTEKGKDVELRCDPISGHTALYWYRQSLGQGLEFLIYFQGNSAPDKSGLPSDRFSAERTGGSVSTLTIQRTQQEDSAVYLCASSLVGSWETQYFGPGTRLLVL.